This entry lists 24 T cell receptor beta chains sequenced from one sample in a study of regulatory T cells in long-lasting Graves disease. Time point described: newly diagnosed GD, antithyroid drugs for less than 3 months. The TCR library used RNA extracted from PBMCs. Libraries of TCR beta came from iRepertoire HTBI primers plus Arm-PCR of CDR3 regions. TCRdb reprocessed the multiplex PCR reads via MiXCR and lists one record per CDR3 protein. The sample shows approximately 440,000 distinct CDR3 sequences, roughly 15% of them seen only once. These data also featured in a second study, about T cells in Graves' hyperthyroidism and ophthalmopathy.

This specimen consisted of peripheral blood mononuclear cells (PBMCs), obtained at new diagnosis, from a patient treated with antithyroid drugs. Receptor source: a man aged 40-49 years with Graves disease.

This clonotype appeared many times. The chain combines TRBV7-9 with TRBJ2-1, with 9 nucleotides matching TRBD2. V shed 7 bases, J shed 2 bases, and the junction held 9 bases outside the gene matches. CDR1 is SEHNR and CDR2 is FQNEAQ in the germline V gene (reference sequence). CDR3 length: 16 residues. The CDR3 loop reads CASNHIAGVPYNEQFF. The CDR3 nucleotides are TGTGCCAGCAATCATATAGCGGGAGTCCCCTACAATGAGCAGTTCTTC.

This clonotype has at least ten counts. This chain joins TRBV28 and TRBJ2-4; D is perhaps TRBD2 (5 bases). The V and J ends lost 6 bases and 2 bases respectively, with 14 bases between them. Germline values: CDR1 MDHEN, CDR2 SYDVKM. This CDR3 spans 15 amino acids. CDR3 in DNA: TGTGCCAGCAGCCCCGGGTGGACTCCCAAAAACATTCAGTACTTC. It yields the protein CASSPGWTPKNIQYF.

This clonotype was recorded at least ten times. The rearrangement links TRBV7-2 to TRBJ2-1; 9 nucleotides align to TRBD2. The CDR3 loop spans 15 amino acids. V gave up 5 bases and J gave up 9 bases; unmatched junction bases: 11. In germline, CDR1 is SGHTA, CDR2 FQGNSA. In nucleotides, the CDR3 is TGTGCCAGCAGCCCTCTAGCGGGATACGGGGGTGAGCAGTTCTTC. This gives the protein CASSPLAGYGGEQFF. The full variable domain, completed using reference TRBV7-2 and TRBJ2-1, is GAGVSQSPSNKVTEKGKDVELRCDPISGHTALYWYRQSLGQGLEFLIYFQGNSAPDKSGLPSDRFSAERTGGSVSTLTIQRTQQEDSAVYLCASSPLAGYGGEQFFGPGTRLTVL.

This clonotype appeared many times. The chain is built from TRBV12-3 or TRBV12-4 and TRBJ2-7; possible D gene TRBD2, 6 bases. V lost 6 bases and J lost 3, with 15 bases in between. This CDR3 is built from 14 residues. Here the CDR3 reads CASRLSGQLYEQYF. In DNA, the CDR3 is TGTGCCAGCAGACTTAGCGGACAACTCTACGAGCAGTACTTC.

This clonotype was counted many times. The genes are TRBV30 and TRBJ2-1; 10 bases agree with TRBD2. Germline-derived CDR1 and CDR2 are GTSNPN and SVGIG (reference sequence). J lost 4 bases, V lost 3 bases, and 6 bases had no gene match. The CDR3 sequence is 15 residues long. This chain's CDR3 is CAWRASGRGYNEQFF. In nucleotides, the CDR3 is TGTGCCTGGAGAGCTAGCGGGAGAGGATACAATGAGCAGTTCTTC.

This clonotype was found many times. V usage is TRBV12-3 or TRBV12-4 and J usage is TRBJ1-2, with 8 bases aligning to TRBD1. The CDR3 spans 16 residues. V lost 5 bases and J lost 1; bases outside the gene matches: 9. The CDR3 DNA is TGTGCCAGCAGTCCTCTACAGGGGGACTTTAACTATGGCTACACCTTC. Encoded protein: CASSPLQGDFNYGYTF.

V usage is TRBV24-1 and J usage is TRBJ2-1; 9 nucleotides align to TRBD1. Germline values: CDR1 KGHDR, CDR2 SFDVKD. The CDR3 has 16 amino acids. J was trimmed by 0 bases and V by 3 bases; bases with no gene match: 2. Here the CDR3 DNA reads TGTGCCACCAGTGATGGGGACAGGGTCTCCTACAATGAGCAGTTCTTC. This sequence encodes CATSDGDRVSYNEQFF.

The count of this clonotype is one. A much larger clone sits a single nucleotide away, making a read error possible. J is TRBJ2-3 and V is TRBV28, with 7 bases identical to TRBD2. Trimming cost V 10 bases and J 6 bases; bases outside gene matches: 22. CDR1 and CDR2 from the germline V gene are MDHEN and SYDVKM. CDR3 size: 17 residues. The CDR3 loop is CANTSWGTGGGLDTQYF. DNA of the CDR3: TGTGCCAACACCTCTTGGGGCACGGGAGGCGGGCTGGATACGCAGTATTTT.

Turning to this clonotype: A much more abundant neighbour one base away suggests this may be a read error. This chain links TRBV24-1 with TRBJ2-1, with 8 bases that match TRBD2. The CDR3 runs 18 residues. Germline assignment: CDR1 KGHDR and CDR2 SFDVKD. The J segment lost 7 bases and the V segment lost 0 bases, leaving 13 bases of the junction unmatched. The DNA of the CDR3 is TGTGCCACCAGTGATTTGTATAGGAAAGCGGGAGAACCAAATGAGCAGTTCTTC. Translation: CATSDLYRKAGEPNEQFF.

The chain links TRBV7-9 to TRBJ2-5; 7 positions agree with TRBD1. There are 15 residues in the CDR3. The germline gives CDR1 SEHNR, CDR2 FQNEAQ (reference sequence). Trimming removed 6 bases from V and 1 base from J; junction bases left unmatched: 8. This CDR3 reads CASSHRDSSQETQYF. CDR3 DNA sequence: TGTGCCAGCAGTCACCGGGACAGTTCCCAAGAGACCCAGTACTTC. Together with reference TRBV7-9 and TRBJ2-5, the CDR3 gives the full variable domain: DTGVSQNPRHKITKRGQNVTFRCDPISEHNRLYWYRQTLGQGPEFLTYFQNEAQLEKSRLLSDRFSAERPKGSFSTLEIQRTEQGDSAMYLCASSHRDSSQETQYFGPGTRLLVL.

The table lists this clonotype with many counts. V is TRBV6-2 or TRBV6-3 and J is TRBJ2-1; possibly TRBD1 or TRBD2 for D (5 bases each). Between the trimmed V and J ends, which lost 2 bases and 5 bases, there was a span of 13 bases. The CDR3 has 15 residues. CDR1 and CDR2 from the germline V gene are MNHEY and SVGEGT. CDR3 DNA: TGTGCCAGCAGTTACCCAATCGGGACGGACAATGAGCAGTTCTTC. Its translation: CASSYPIGTDNEQFF.

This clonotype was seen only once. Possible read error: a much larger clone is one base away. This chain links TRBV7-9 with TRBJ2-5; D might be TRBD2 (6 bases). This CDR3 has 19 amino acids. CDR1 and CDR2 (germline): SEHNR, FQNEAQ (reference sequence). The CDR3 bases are TGTGCCAGCAGCTTAGAGATGGCGGCTCGGAGTGGGCCCCGGGGGACCCAGCACTTC. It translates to CASSLEMAARSGPRGTQHF.

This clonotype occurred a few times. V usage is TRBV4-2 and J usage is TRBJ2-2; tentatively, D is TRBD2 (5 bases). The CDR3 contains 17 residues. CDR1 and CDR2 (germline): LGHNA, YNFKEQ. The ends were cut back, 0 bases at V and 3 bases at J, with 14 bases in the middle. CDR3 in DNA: TGTGCCAGCAGCCAAGATGCCGGGGATGCGCACACCGGGGAGCTGTTTTTT. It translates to CASSQDAGDAHTGELFF.

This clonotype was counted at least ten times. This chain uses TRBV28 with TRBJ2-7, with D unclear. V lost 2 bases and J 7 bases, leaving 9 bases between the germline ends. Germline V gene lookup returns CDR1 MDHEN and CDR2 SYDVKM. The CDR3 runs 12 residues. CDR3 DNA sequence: TGTGCCAGCAGTTTACCAGAGTGGGAGCAGTACTTC. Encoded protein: CASSLPEWEQYF. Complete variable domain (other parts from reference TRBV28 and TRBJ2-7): DVKVTQSSRYLVKRTGEKVFLECVQDMDHENMFWYRQDPGLGLRLIYFSYDVKMKEKGDIPEGYSVSREKKERFSLILESASTNQTSMYLCASSLPEWEQYFGPGTRLTVT.

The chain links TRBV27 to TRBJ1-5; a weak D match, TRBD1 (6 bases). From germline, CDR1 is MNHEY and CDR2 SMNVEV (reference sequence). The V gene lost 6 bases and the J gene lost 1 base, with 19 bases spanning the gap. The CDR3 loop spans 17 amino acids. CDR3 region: CASRGSWGAESNQPQHF. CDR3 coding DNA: TGTGCCAGCAGAGGCTCTTGGGGGGCGGAGAGCAATCAGCCCCAGCATTTT.

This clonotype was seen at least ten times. The CDR3 DNA is TGTGCCAGCAGCTTGCAGGGGGGAGAACCCACAGATACGCAGTATTTT. Translation: CASSLQGGEPTDTQYF. V and J are TRBV11-2 and TRBJ2-3, with D perhaps TRBD1 (7 bases). V was pared by 3 bases and J by 2 bases, with 15 bases between. This CDR3 is built from 16 residues. CDR1 is SGHAT, CDR2 FQNNGV, per germline. Full variable domain (rest looked up from reference TRBV11-2 and TRBJ2-3): EAGVAQSPRYKIIEKRQSVAFWCNPISGHATLYWYQQILGQGPKLLIQFQNNGVVDDSQLPKDRFSAERLKGVDSTLKIQPAKLEDSAVYLCASSLQGGEPTDTQYFGPGTRLTVL.

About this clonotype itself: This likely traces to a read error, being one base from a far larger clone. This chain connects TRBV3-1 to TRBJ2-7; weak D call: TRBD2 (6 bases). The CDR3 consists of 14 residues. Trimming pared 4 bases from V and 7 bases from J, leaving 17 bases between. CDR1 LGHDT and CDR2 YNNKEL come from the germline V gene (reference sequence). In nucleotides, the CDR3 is TGTGCCAGCAGCCCACGCCGGACTAACAATGAGCAGTACTTC. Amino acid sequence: CASSPRRTNNEQYF.

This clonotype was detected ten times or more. In nucleotides, the CDR3 is TGTGCCAGCACTAACTGGGGTCACACTGAAGCTTTCTTT. It encodes CASTNWGHTEAFF. The chain couples TRBV12-3 or TRBV12-4 to TRBJ1-1; D not resolved. This CDR3 has 13 amino acids. V dropped 7 bases and J dropped 3 bases, with 12 bases sitting between them.

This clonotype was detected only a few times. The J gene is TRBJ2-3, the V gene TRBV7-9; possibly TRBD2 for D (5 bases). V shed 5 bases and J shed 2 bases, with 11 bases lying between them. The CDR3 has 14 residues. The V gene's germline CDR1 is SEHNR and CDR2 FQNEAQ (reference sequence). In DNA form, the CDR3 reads TGTGCCAGCAGCGAGGACTTTGCCACAGATACGCAGTATTTT. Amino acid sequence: CASSEDFATDTQYF.

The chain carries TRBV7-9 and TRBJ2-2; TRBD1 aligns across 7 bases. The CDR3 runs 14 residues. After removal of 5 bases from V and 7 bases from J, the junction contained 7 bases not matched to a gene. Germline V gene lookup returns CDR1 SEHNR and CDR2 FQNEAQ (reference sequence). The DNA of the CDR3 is TGTGCCAGCAGCCGGGGACAGCTCGACGGGGAGCTGTTTTTT. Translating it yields CASSRGQLDGELFF.

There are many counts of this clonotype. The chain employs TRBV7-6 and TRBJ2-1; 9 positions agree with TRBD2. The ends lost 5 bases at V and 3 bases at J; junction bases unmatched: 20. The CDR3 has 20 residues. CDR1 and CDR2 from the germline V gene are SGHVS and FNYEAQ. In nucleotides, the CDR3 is TGTGCCAGCAGCGGGGGGGGTGGTAGCGGGGGACCCCACCTCTACAATGAGCAGTTCTTC. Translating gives CASSGGGGSGGPHLYNEQFF.

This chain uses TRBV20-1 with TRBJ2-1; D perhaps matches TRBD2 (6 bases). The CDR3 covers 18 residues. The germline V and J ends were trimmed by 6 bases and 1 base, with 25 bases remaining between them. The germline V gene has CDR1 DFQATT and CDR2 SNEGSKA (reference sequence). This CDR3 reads CSAEIPLSGIESYNEQFF. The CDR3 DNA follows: TGCAGTGCCGAAATACCCCTTAGCGGAATAGAATCCTACAATGAGCAGTTCTTC.

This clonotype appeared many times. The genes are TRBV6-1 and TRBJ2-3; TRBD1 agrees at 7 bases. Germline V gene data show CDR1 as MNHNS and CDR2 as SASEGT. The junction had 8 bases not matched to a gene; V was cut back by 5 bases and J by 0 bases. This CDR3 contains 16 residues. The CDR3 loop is CASSSHRGSSTDTQYF. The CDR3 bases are TGTGCCAGCAGTAGCCACAGGGGATCTAGCACAGATACGCAGTATTTT.

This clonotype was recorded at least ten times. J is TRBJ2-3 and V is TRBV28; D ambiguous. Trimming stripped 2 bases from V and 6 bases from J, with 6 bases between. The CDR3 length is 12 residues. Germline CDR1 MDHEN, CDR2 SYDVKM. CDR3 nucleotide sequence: TGTGCCAGCAGTTTACCCCAGGATACGCAGTATTTT. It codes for CASSLPQDTQYF.